This T cell receptor (beta chain) came from a study of cytomegalovirus exposure and HLA in healthy donors. With 60 Vbeta and 13 Jbeta primers, the PCR was carried out. This table comes from immunoSEQ multiplex PCR, and its TCRdb copy is limited to in-frame clones, with some not included. This sample yields around 140,000 clones, of which 75% are seen a single time; 3% to 3.5% belongs to the top ten. Germline V gene data show CDR1 as SGHNT and CDR2 as YYREEE (reference sequence). J gave up 1 base and V 3 bases, and 7 bases lay outside the gene matches. The CDR3 contains 17 residues. This rearrangement joins TRBV5-4 to TRBJ1-3, with 10 nucleotides matching TRBD1. The source of this sequence is a man aged 35 to 55 in good health and CMV-seronegative. The sequenced sample was PBMCs. CDR3 sequence: CASSSRDRGRSGNTIYF. The CDR3, as DNA: TGTGCCAGCAGCTCGAGGGACAGGGGTCGGTCTGGAAACACCATATATTTT.